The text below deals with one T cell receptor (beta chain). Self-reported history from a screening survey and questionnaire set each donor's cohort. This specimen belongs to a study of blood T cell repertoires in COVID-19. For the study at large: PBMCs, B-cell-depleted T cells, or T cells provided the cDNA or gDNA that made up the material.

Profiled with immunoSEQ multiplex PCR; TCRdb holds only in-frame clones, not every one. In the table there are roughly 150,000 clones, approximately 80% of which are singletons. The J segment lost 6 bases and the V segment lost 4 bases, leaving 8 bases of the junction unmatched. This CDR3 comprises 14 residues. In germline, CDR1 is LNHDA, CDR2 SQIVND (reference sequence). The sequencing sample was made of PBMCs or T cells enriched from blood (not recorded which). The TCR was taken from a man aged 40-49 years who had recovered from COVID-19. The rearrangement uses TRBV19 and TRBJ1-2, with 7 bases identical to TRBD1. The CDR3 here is CASSTLTGLNGYTF. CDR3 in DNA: TGTGCCAGTAGTACCCTGACAGGGTTAAATGGCTACACCTTC. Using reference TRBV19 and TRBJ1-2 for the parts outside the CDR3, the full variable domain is DGGITQSPKYLFRKEGQNVTLSCEQNLNHDAMYWYRQDPGQGLRLIYYSQIVNDFQKGDIAEGYSVSREKKESFPLTVTSAQKNPTAFYLCASSTLTGLNGYTFGSGTRLTVV.